This TCR beta chain was captured in a study of radiotherapy plus CTLA-4 blockade in lung cancer. About the research overall: Objective response rate was about 18%; disease control rate, about 28%. Study-wide findings and caveats: It was early blood T cell clone dynamics, with interferon-beta, that reportedly best predicted response. Some TCR clones had been derived from tumors. These clones expanded in peripheral blood after radiotherapy plus ipilimumab.

The study treated chemo-refractory metastatic non-small-cell lung cancer patients with focal radiation plus ipilimumab CTLA-4 blockade. This clone was seen a few times. Its cognate antigen is unknown. TCRdb's table, derived via immunoSEQ multiplex PCR, lists solely in-frame clones and lacks some. The sample yields 62,000 or so clones, about 80% seen once. CDR3 length: 13 residues. V lost 4 bases, J lost 7 bases, and 12 bases lay in between. In germline, CDR1 is SGHKS, CDR2 YYEKEE (reference sequence). The source of this sequence is a human donor with non-small cell lung cancer who had a complete response to radiotherapy plus ipilimumab. The chain has TRBV5-5 and TRBJ2-4; perhaps TRBD1 as D (5 bases). Source: peripheral blood, taken from a patient treated with radiotherapy plus ipilimumab. The CDR3 here is CASSLTDANIQYF. CDR3 nucleotide sequence: TGTGCCAGCAGCCTGACAGATGCGAACATTCAGTACTTC.